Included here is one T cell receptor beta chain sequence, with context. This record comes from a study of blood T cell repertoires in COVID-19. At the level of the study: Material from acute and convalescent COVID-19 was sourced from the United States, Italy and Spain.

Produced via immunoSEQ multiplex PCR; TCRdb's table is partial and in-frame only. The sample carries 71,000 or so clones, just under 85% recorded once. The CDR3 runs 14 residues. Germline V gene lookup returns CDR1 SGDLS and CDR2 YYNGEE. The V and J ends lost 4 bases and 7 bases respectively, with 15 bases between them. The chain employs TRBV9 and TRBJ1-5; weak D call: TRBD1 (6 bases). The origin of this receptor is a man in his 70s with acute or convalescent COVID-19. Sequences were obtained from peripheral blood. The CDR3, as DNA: TGTGCCAGCAGCCCGCAGGGGAGGGGGCAGCCCCAGCATTTT. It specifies CASSPQGRGQPQHF.